The rows below give T cell receptor beta chains drawn from one sample of a study of blood T cell repertoires in COVID-19. Clones were sequenced by immunoSEQ multiplex PCR, and TCRdb holds only the in-frame ones, with some missing. This table holds about 160,000 clones, roughly four fifths found once. Sequences were obtained from peripheral blood. Source of these receptors: a woman over 75 with acute or convalescent COVID-19. The CDR3 runs from the conserved cysteine through the conserved F or W. The D gene is left open where the match is weak. Size is omitted from some rows. Given values are once, few, many or a class for expanded clones.

d_gene	v_gene	abundance	j_gene	CDR3nt	CDR3aa
TRBD1	TRBV5-6	-	TRBJ1-2	TGTGCCAGCAGCGACCCAGGGGGCGGTTCGGAGGGCTACACCTTC	CASSDPGGGSEGYTF
TRBD1	TRBV27	-	TRBJ2-7	TGTGCCAGCAGTCCCTACAGGGGCGCCTACGAGCAGTACTTC	CASSPYRGAYEQYF
-	TRBV5-6	-	TRBJ2-1	TGTGCCAGCAGCTTGTACGGACTGAGCTCCTACAATGAGCAGTTCTTC	CASSLYGLSSYNEQFF
TRBD1	TRBV25-1	-	TRBJ1-2	TGTGCCAGCAGTGCGATACAGGGGGAAGAAGCTTATGGCTACACCTTC	CASSAIQGEEAYGYTF
-	TRBV14	-	TRBJ2-7	TGTGCCAGCAGCCAAGGCGGGATAGGAGTCTACGAGCAGTACTTC	CASSQGGIGVYEQYF
TRBD2	TRBV5-1	once	TRBJ2-1	TGCGCCAGCAGCTTGGCGGGAGGGCAAAATGAGCAGTTCTTC	CASSLAGGQNEQFF
TRBD1	TRBV6-1	-	TRBJ2-1	TGTGCCAGCAGTGAAGCGAGGGCAGGGGACAGGGGCGAGCAGTTCTTC	CASSEARAGDRGEQFF
TRBD1	TRBV6-5	-	TRBJ2-7	TGTGCCAGCAGAAGGGGGCGCAACTACGAGCAGTACTTC	CASRRGRNYEQYF
-	TRBV24-1	-	TRBJ2-6	TGTGCCACCAGTCCTAACTCTGGGGCCAACGTCCTGACTTTC	CATSPNSGANVLTF
-	TRBV7-9	-	TRBJ2-1	TGTGCCAGCAGCCACGGACATGACAATGAGCAGTTCTTC	CASSHGHDNEQFF
-	TRBV7-2	-	TRBJ2-7	TGTGCCAGCAGCTTAGCTGGAGGATTATCCGAGCAGTACTTC	CASSLAGGLSEQYF
-	TRBV7-2	few	TRBJ2-7	TGTGCCAGCAGCCAACGGGGGTCGGTCGGCAAGCAGTACTTC	CASSQRGSVGKQYF
-	TRBV3-1/TRBV3-2	once	TRBJ1-1	TGTGCCAGCACCTGGGGAGGGAACACTGAAGCTTTCTTT	CASTWGGNTEAFF
TRBD2	TRBV7-2	once	TRBJ2-7	TGTGCCAGCAGCTTAAGGACTAGCGGCTCCTACGAGCAGTACTTC	CASSLRTSGSYEQYF
-	TRBV29-1	-	TRBJ2-1	TGCAGCGTTGAAGGGACTTTGAATGAGCAGTTCTTC	CSVEGTLNEQFF
-	TRBV23-1	-	TRBJ2-2	TGCGCCAGCAGTCCTGATCGGGGTTGGAAGAACACCGGGGAGCTGTTTTTT	CASSPDRGWKNTGELFF
-	TRBV7-6	-	TRBJ1-4	TGTGCCAGCAGCCTCCTCGGACAGTCTAATGAAAAACTGTTTTTT	CASSLLGQSNEKLFF
-	TRBV9	-	TRBJ2-2	TGTGCCAGCTCCCTAGGGGGGAACACCGGGGAGCTGTTTTTT	CASSLGGNTGELFF
TRBD1	TRBV3-1/TRBV3-2	few	TRBJ2-7	TGTGCCAGCAGCCAAGGTTGGGGACAGCGGTACGAGCAGTACTTC	CASSQGWGQRYEQYF
TRBD2	TRBV10-2	-	TRBJ2-7	TGCGCCAGCAGTGGGGCTAGCGGGAGTACCTACGAGCAGTACTTC	CASSGASGSTYEQYF
TRBD2	TRBV10-3	-	TRBJ2-3	TGTGCCATCAGTTGGACTAGCGGGAATGCAGATACGCAGTATTTT	CAISWTSGNADTQYF
TRBD2	TRBV5-1	once	TRBJ2-2	TGCGCCAGCAGTACCCTAGCGGGAGGCACCGGGGAGCTGTTTTTT	CASSTLAGGTGELFF
-	TRBV6-5	-	TRBJ1-2	TGTGCCAGCAGTTACTCAATAGTCCCCGGGGGCTACACCTTC	CASSYSIVPGGYTF
TRBD1	TRBV19	-	TRBJ1-1	TGTGCCAGTAGTTCTCAAGACAGGGGGAACACTGAAGCTTTCTTT	CASSSQDRGNTEAFF
-	TRBV5-1	-	TRBJ2-1	TGCGCCAGCAGCTCGAGGGCTAGCGATTCGCCGTTCTTC	CASSSRASDSPFF
TRBD1	TRBV29-1	few	TRBJ1-2	TGCAGCGGGGGACAGGGGAACTATGGCTACACCTTC	CSGGQGNYGYTF
-	TRBV3-1/TRBV3-2	-	TRBJ2-2	TGTGCCAGCAGCCATTATCGACATAACACCGGGGAGCTGTTTTTT	CASSHYRHNTGELFF
-	TRBV18	-	TRBJ1-1	TGTGCCAGCTCACCACAAGCGATTAGAGGGACTGAAGCTTTCTTT	CASSPQAIRGTEAFF
TRBD2	TRBV6-6	-	TRBJ2-3	TGTGCCAGCAGTTACTCGGGGACTAGAACAGATACGCAGTATTTT	CASSYSGTRTDTQYF
-	TRBV3-1/TRBV3-2	-	TRBJ2-2	TGTGCCAGCAAAAGCCGCGCCGGGGAGCTGTTTTTT	CASKSRAGELFF
-	TRBV30	-	TRBJ2-3	TGTGCCTGGAGTGGGGCAGAAGGAGATACGCAGTATTTT	CAWSGAEGDTQYF
-	TRBV10-3	-	TRBJ2-7	TGTGCCATCAGTGAGTCCCGGGAGCAGTACTTC	CAISESREQYF
TRBD1	TRBV5-6	-	TRBJ1-2	TGTGCCAGCAGTTCGACAGGGGGCGACTATGGCTACACCTTC	CASSSTGGDYGYTF
-	TRBV6-6	many	TRBJ1-1	TGTGCCAGCAACGGAGGAGGAAACACTGAAGCTTTCTTT	CASNGGGNTEAFF
-	TRBV23-1	-	TRBJ1-5	TGCGCCAGCAGTCGGACTTCTCCCCCGACCCAGCATTTT	CASSRTSPPTQHF
TRBD1	TRBV19	-	TRBJ2-7	TGTGCCAGTAGTCAAGACGCCTCGGGACAGACCTCCTACGAGCAGTACTTC	CASSQDASGQTSYEQYF
-	TRBV5-1	-	TRBJ1-6	TGCGCCAGCAGGACAGTTCCAGATTCACCCCTCCACTTT	CASRTVPDSPLHF